This T cell receptor beta chain was sequenced for a study of blood T cell repertoires in COVID-19. Sequencing used immunoSEQ multiplex PCR; TCRdb keeps in-frame clones, though not all of them. The sample lists 150,000 or so clones; roughly 88% were seen once. This CDR3 comprises 15 residues. Per germline, CDR1 LNHDA and CDR2 SQIVND (reference sequence). After removal of 7 bases from V and 5 bases from J, the junction contained 9 bases not matched to a gene. The chain couples TRBV19 to TRBJ2-3; 10 nucleotides line up with TRBD2. This sequence was found in a woman aged 25 to 39 with acute COVID-19. Sequencing was performed on PBMCs or T cells enriched from blood (not recorded which). This chain's CDR3 is CASTKLAGHRDTQYF. The CDR3 DNA follows: TGTGCCAGTACCAAACTAGCGGGGCACAGAGATACGCAGTATTTT.